These T cell receptor beta chains were read from a single sample in a study of T cells in Graves' hyperthyroidism and ophthalmopathy. TCRdb processed the multiplex PCR reads anew with MiXCR; each CDR3 protein has one entry. Of roughly 240,000 distinct CDR3 sequences in the sample, more than 20% were seen once. Material: blood. The receptors come from a woman between 40 and 50 years old with Graves' ophthalmopathy. CDR3s include the opening cysteine and the closing phenylalanine or tryptophan. D genes are given only for firm matches. Only part of the rows carry a size: once, few, many, or a class if the clone is expanded.

j_gene,v_gene,abundance,d_gene,CDR3aa,CDR3nt
TRBJ2-5,TRBV6-4,many,TRBD2,CASLPGTSGRKTQYF,TGTGCCAGCCTTCCGGGGACTAGCGGGAGAAAGACCCAGTACTTC
TRBJ1-2,TRBV6-5,many,-,CASRQSGFGEGYTF,TGTGCCAGCAGGCAATCAGGGTTTGGAGAGGGCTACACCTTC
TRBJ2-7,TRBV28,many,-,CASSQTDPVRPEQYF,TGTGCCAGCAGCCAGACAGATCCCGTCAGACCCGAGCAGTACTTC
TRBJ1-1,TRBV15,-,-,CATSRRETEAFF,TGTGCCACCAGCAGGAGGGAGACTGAAGCTTTCTTT
TRBJ1-2,TRBV7-2,many,-,CASSTLARSRYGYTF,TGTGCCAGCAGCACCCTGGCCCGGTCGCGCTATGGCTACACCTTC
TRBJ2-7,TRBV19,many,-,CASRATSASYEQYF,TGTGCCAGTAGGGCGACATCCGCCTCCTACGAGCAGTACTTC
TRBJ2-2,TRBV6-5,many,-,CASTRALTGELFF,TGTGCCAGCACCCGGGCCTTAACCGGGGAGCTGTTTTTT
TRBJ2-7,TRBV6-1,-,-,CASTRQTSYEQYF,TGTGCCAGTACTAGGCAGACCTCCTACGAGCAGTACTTC
TRBJ1-1,TRBV4-2,many,TRBD1,CASSQQNRFRTGVEAFF,TGTGCCAGCAGCCAACAAAACAGGTTCAGGACAGGGGTTGAAGCTTTCTTT
TRBJ1-5,TRBV12-3/TRBV12-4,many,TRBD1,CASSIDRADSNQPQHF,TGTGCCAGCAGTATCGACAGGGCAGATAGCAATCAGCCCCAGCATTTT
TRBJ1-1,TRBV28,few,-,CASRRDTEAFF,TGTGCCAGCAGGCGGGATACTGAAGCTTTCTTT
TRBJ2-7,TRBV12-3/TRBV12-4,many,TRBD1,CASSPTGGKGEQYF,TGTGCCAGCAGCCCGACAGGGGGCAAAGGCGAGCAGTACTTC
TRBJ2-3,TRBV27,-,-,CASSQDPPGAPYTQYF,TGTGCCAGCAGTCAAGACCCGCCAGGGGCACCCTATACGCAGTATTTT
TRBJ1-1,TRBV2,-,-,CASSVTGIGTEAFF,TGTGCCAGCAGTGTTACAGGGATAGGTACTGAAGCTTTCTTT
TRBJ1-1,TRBV5-5,many,TRBD1,CASSTGQGYTEAFF,TGTGCCAGCAGCACAGGACAGGGGTACACTGAAGCTTTCTTT
TRBJ1-3,TRBV6-5,many,-,CASRGGHSSGNTIYF,TGTGCCAGCAGGGGAGGACATAGCTCTGGAAACACCATATATTTT
TRBJ2-5,TRBV28,many,TRBD2,CASSVGLAGGQETQYF,TGTGCCAGCAGTGTGGGACTAGCGGGGGGGCAAGAGACCCAGTACTTC
TRBJ1-3,TRBV20-1,-,-,CSAKNGNSGNTIYF,TGCAGTGCTAAGAACGGGAACTCTGGAAACACCATATATTTT
TRBJ2-5,TRBV6-2/TRBV6-3,many,TRBD2,CASSYFAGVSQTQYF,TGTGCCAGCAGTTACTTTGCGGGAGTCTCACAGACCCAGTACTTC
TRBJ1-5,TRBV15,-,-,CATSRDRGGEQPQHF,TGTGCCACCAGCAGAGATCGGGGGGGTGAGCAGCCCCAGCATTTT
TRBJ2-7,TRBV5-5,many,TRBD2,CASSLTGLAGGPEYF,TGTGCCAGCAGCTTGACCGGACTAGCGGGAGGGCCGGAGTACTTC
TRBJ2-2,TRBV12-5,many,TRBD2,CASGLVGLAGTGELFF,TGTGCTAGTGGTTTGGTGGGGCTAGCGGGAACCGGGGAGCTGTTTTTT
TRBJ2-7,TRBV6-1,many,TRBD2,CASTPPAGAFHEQYF,TGTGCCAGCACCCCACCAGCGGGAGCGTTCCACGAGCAGTACTTC
TRBJ1-1,TRBV6-1,few,-,CASSEMWGAFF,TGTGCCAGCAGTGAAATGTGGGGAGCTTTCTTT
TRBJ2-5,TRBV6-1,few,TRBD2,CASRGSGSGETQYF,TGTGCCAGCAGAGGTAGCGGGAGTGGAGAGACCCAGTACTTC
TRBJ1-6,TRBV12-3/TRBV12-4,many,-,CASGGSPLHF,TGTGCCAGCGGGGGGTCACCCCTCCACTTT
TRBJ1-1,TRBV13,many,TRBD1,CASSLPGTVTEAFF,TGTGCCAGCAGCCTACCCGGGACAGTCACTGAAGCTTTCTTT
TRBJ1-1,TRBV19,-,-,CASSIRGGDTEAFF,TGTGCCAGTAGTATCCGGGGTGGGGACACTGAAGCTTTCTTT
TRBJ2-5,TRBV28,many,TRBD2,CASRGAGEGQETQYF,TGTGCCAGCAGGGGAGCGGGAGAAGGTCAAGAGACCCAGTACTTC
TRBJ1-5,TRBV19,many,-,CASSIERGNNQPQHF,TGTGCCAGTAGTATAGAAAGGGGGAACAATCAGCCCCAGCATTTT
TRBJ2-7,TRBV12-3/TRBV12-4,few,TRBD1,CASSRTGGGIPEQYF,TGTGCCAGCAGCCGGACAGGGGGAGGCATCCCCGAGCAGTACTTC
TRBJ2-7,TRBV6-1,many,TRBD1,CASSQGQGGDEQYF,TGTGCCAGCAGTCAAGGACAGGGAGGTGACGAGCAGTACTTC
TRBJ2-1,TRBV4-2,-,TRBD2,CASSQERSGGSVEQFF,TGTGCCAGCAGCCAAGAAAGGTCCGGCGGGAGTGTTGAGCAGTTCTTC
TRBJ2-7,TRBV6-1,-,TRBD2,CASSADFLAGGPYEQYF,TGTGCCAGCAGTGCAGATTTCCTAGCGGGAGGGCCTTACGAGCAGTACTTC
TRBJ2-5,TRBV6-1,-,TRBD2,CASSEFGLAGKETQYF,TGTGCCAGCAGTGAATTCGGACTAGCGGGAAAAGAGACCCAGTACTTC
TRBJ1-2,TRBV7-9,many,-,CASSLDYREKYGYTF,TGTGCCAGCAGCTTAGACTACAGGGAGAAATATGGCTACACCTTC
TRBJ2-7,TRBV7-8,many,TRBD2,CASVPREDEQYF,TGTGCCAGCGTTCCCCGGGAGGACGAGCAGTACTTC
TRBJ1-1,TRBV29-1,many,-,CSHPMGTEAFF,TGCAGCCACCCGATGGGCACTGAAGCTTTCTTT
TRBJ2-7,TRBV7-2,-,-,CASSSASSEQYF,TGTGCCAGCAGCTCGGCGAGCTCAGAGCAGTACTTC
TRBJ2-7,TRBV20-1,many,TRBD2,CSARFVSGNSYEQYF,TGCAGTGCTAGGTTCGTTAGCGGGAACTCCTACGAGCAGTACTTC
TRBJ1-3,TRBV6-2/TRBV6-3,once,TRBD1,CASSYGTASGNTIYF,TGTGCCAGCAGTTACGGGACAGCCTCTGGAAACACCATATATTTT
TRBJ1-1,TRBV11-1,many,-,CASSPMGQAEGHEAFF,TGTGCCAGCAGCCCAATGGGGCAGGCCGAGGGGCATGAAGCTTTCTTT
TRBJ2-7,TRBV30,many,-,CAWSVLTGNIDEQYF,TGTGCCTGGAGTGTACTCACAGGGAACATTGACGAGCAGTACTTC
TRBJ2-7,TRBV27,many,TRBD2,CASSLGGLGAGEQYF,TGTGCCAGCAGTTTGGGGGGACTAGGAGCGGGAGAGCAGTACTTC
TRBJ2-7,TRBV5-1,many,TRBD1,CASSPGDREYEQYF,TGCGCCAGCAGCCCAGGGGACAGGGAGTACGAGCAGTACTTC
TRBJ2-7,TRBV28,many,TRBD1,CASSLLGQTYEQYF,TGTGCCAGCAGTTTATTGGGACAGACCTACGAGCAGTACTTC
TRBJ2-5,TRBV24-1,many,TRBD1,CATSDFGQGDETQYF,TGTGCCACCAGTGATTTCGGACAGGGGGACGAGACCCAGTACTTC
TRBJ2-7,TRBV4-1,many,-,CASSQVGLYEQYF,TGCGCCAGCAGCCAAGTGGGGCTTTACGAGCAGTACTTC
TRBJ2-7,TRBV11-2,many,-,CASSLESGLGPYEQYF,TGTGCCAGCAGCTTAGAGTCAGGGCTTGGTCCCTACGAGCAGTACTTC
TRBJ2-5,TRBV9,many,-,CASSGGQGGTETQYF,TGTGCCAGCAGCGGAGGACAGGGAGGGACCGAGACCCAGTACTTC
TRBJ1-2,TRBV6-1,-,TRBD1,CASSSKPGQGYGYTF,TGTGCCAGCAGCTCTAAACCGGGACAGGGGTATGGCTACACCTTC
TRBJ1-2,TRBV6-5,many,-,CASSTANYGYTF,TGTGCCAGCAGTACAGCTAACTATGGCTACACCTTC
TRBJ1-2,TRBV6-1,many,-,CASSPSRDGYTF,TGTGCCAGCAGTCCCTCCCGAGATGGCTACACCTTC
TRBJ1-1,TRBV19,-,TRBD1,CASSRDRGLSAEAFF,TGTGCCAGTAGTAGGGACAGGGGGTTGTCCGCTGAAGCTTTCTTT
TRBJ2-5,TRBV4-1,many,TRBD2,CASSQGEGGKTQYF,TGCGCCAGCAGCCAGGGGGAGGGAGGGAAGACCCAGTACTTC